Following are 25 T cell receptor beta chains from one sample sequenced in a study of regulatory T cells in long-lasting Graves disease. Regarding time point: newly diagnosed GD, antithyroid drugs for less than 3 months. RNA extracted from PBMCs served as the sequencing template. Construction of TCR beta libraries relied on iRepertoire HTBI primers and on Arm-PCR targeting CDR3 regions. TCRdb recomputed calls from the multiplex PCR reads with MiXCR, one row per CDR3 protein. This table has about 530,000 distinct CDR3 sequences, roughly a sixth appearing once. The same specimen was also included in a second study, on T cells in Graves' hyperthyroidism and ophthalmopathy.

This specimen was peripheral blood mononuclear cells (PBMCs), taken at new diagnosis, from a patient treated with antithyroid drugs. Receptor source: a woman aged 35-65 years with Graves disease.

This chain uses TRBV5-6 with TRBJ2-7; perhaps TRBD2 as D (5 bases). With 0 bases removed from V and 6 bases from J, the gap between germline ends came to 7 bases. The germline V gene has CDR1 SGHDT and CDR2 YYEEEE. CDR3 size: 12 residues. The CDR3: CASSLGRSEQYF. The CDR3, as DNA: TGTGCCAGCAGCTTGGGGAGGTCCGAGCAGTACTTC.

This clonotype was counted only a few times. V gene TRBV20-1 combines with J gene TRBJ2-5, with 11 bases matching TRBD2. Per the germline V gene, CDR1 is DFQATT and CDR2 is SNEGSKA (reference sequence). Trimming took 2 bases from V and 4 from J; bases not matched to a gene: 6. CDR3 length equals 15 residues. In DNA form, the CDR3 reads TGCAGTGCTAGACTAGCGGGAGGAGGGAGAGAGACCCAGTACTTC. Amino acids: CSARLAGGGRETQYF.

The CDR3 region has the DNA TGTGCCAGCAGCCAAGTCTCGGGACAGGGTGAAGGCTACACCTTC. It encodes CASSQVSGQGEGYTF. The chain joins TRBV3-1 to TRBJ1-2; 9 bases line up with TRBD1. Unmatched junction bases numbered 8, after V lost 1 base and J lost 8 bases. The CDR3 sequence is 15 residues long. Germline CDR1 is LGHDT and CDR2 is YNNKEL (reference sequence).

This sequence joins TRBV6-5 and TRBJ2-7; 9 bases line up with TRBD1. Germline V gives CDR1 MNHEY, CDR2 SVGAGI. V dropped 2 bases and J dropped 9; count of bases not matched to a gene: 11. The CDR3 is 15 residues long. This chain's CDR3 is CASSYGGTGWFGQYF. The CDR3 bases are TGTGCCAGCAGTTACGGCGGGACAGGGTGGTTTGGGCAGTACTTC.

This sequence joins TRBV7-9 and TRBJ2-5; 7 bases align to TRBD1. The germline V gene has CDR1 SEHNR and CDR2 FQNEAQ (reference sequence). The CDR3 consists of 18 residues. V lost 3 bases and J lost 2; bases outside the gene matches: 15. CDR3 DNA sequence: TGTGCCAGCAGCTTCAAGGCCCTGGCTGACAGGGCTCAAGAGACCCAGTACTTC. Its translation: CASSFKALADRAQETQYF.

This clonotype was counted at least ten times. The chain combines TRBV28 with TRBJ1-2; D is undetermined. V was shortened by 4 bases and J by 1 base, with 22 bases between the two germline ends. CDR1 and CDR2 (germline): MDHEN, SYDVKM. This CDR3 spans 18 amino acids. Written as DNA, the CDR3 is TGTGCCAGCAGTTCGAGGAAAGTAATGATCAAGTATAACTATGGCTACACCTTC. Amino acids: CASSSRKVMIKYNYGYTF.

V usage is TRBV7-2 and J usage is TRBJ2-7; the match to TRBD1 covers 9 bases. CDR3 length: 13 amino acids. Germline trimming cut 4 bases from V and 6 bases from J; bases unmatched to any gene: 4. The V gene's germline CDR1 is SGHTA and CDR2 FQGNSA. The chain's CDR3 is CASSSLDRGEQYF. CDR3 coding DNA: TGTGCCAGCAGCTCCCTGGACAGGGGCGAGCAGTACTTC.

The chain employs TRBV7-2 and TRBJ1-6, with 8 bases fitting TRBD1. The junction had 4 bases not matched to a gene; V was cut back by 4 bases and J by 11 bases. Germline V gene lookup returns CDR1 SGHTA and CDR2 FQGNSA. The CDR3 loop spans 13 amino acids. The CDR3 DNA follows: TGTGCCAGCAGCTACTCACAGGGGGCACCCCTCCACTTT. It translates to CASSYSQGAPLHF.

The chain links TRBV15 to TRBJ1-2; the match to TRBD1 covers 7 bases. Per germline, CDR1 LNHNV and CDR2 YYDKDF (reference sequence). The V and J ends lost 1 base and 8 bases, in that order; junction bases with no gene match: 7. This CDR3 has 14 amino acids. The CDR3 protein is CATSRGQGQDGYTF. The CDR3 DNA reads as TGTGCCACCAGCAGAGGACAGGGTCAAGACGGCTACACCTTC. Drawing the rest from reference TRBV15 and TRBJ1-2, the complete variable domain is DAMVIQNPRYQVTQFGKPVTLSCSQTLNHNVMYWYQQKSSQAPKLLFHYYDKDFNNEADTPDNFQSRRPNTSFCFLDIRSPGLGDTAMYLCATSRGQGQDGYTFGSGTRLTVV.

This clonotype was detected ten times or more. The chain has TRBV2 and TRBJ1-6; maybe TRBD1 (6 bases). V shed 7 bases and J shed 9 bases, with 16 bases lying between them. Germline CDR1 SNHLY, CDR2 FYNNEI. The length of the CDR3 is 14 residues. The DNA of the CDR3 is TGTGCCAGCAAGGGGGGGCCCCAGGGTTCACCCCTCCACTTT. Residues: CASKGGPQGSPLHF.

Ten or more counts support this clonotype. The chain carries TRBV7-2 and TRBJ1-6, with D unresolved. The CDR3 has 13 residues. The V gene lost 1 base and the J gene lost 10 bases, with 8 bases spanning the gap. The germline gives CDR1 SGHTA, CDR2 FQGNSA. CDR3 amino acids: CASSLDGLSPLHF. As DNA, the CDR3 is TGTGCCAGCAGCTTAGATGGCTTGTCACCCCTCCACTTT.

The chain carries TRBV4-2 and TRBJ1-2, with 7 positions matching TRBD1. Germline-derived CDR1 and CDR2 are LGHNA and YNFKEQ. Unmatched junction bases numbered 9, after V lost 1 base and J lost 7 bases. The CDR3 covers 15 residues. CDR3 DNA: TGTGCCAGCAGCCAAGTAATCGAGACAGGGATTGGCTACACCTTC. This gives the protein CASSQVIETGIGYTF.

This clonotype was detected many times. The CDR3 sequence is CASSLPFDRSSSYNEQFF. In DNA, the CDR3 is TGTGCCAGCAGTCTTCCTTTTGACAGGTCGAGCTCCTACAATGAGCAGTTCTTC. V and J are TRBV12-3 or TRBV12-4 and TRBJ2-1, with a weak D call TRBD1 (6 bases). Trimming took off 5 bases at V and 0 bases at J, with 20 bases between the two ends. The CDR3 runs to 18 residues.

The CDR3 DNA reads TGTGCCAGCAGCTTAGACGTCGGACCCCAAGAGACCCAGTACTTC. Its protein product is CASSLDVGPQETQYF. V and J are TRBV7-9 and TRBJ2-5, with D unclear. The ends were cut back, 1 base at V and 1 base at J, with 10 bases in the middle. The CDR3 sequence is 15 residues long. Germline CDR1 is SEHNR and CDR2 is FQNEAQ (reference sequence).

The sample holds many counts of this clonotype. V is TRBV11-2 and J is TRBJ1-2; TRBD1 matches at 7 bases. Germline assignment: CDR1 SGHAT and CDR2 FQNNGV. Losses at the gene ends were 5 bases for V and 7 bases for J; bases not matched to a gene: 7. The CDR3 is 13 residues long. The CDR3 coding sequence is TGTGCCAGCAGCCCTTGGGACAGTTCTGGCTACACCTTC. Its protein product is CASSPWDSSGYTF.

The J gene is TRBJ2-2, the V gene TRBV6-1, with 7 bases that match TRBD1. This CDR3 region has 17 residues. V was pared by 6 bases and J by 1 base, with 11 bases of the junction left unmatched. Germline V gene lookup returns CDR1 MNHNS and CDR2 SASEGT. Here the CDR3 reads CASRRETGILNTGELFF. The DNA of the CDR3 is TGTGCCAGCAGAAGGGAGACAGGGATACTGAACACCGGGGAGCTGTTTTTT.

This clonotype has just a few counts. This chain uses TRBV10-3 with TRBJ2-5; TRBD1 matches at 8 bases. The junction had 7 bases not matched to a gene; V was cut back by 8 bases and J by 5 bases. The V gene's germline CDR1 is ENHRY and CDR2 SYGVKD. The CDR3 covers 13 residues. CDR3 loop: CAIRDRPMETQYF. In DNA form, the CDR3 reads TGTGCCATCCGGGACAGGCCCATGGAGACCCAGTACTTC.

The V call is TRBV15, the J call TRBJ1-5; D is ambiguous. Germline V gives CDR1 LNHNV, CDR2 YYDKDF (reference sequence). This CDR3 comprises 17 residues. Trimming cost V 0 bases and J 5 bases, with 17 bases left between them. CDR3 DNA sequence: TGTGCCACCAGCAGAGAAAGTCCGGGATCCAAGCATCAGCCCCAGCATTTT. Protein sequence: CATSRESPGSKHQPQHF. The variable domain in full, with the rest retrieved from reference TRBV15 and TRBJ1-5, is DAMVIQNPRYQVTQFGKPVTLSCSQTLNHNVMYWYQQKSSQAPKLLFHYYDKDFNNEADTPDNFQSRRPNTSFCFLDIRSPGLGDTAMYLCATSRESPGSKHQPQHFGDGTRLSIL.

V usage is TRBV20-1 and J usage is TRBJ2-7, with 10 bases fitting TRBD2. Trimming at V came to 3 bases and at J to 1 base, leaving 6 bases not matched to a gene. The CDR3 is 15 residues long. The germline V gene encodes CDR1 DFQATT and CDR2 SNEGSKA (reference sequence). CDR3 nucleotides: TGCAGTGCTAGCCTACTAGCGGGGCAATCCTACGAGCAGTACTTC. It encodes CSASLLAGQSYEQYF.

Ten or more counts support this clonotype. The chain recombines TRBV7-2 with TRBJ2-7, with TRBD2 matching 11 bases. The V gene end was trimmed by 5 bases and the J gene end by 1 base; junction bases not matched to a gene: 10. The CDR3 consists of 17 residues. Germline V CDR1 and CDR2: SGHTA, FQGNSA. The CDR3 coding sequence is TGTGCCAGCAGCCGTAGCGGGGGGGCCCTCCGATCCTACGAGCAGTACTTC. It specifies CASSRSGGALRSYEQYF.

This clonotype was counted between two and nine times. CDR3 region: CASNLGQANSPLHF. Written as DNA, the CDR3 is TGTGCCAGCAACCTTGGACAAGCGAATTCACCCCTCCACTTT. The chain employs TRBV3-1 and TRBJ1-6, with a weak D call TRBD1 (5 bases). V was pared by 7 bases and J by 7 bases, with 14 bases between. This CDR3 is 14 amino acids long. Per germline, CDR1 LGHDT and CDR2 YNNKEL (reference sequence).

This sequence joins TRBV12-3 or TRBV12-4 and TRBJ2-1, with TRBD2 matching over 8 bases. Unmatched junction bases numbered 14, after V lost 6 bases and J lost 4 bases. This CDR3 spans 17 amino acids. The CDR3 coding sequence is TGTGCCAGCAGCGTCCTCTTACCGGGGGGGCTGTACAATGAGCAGTTCTTC. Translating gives CASSVLLPGGLYNEQFF.

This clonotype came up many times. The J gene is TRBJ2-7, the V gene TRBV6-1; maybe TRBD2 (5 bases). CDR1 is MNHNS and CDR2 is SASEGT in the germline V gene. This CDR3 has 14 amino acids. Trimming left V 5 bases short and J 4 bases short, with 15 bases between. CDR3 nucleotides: TGTGCCAGCAGTCGGCGAACGGGAACTTACGAGCAGTACTTC. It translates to CASSRRTGTYEQYF.

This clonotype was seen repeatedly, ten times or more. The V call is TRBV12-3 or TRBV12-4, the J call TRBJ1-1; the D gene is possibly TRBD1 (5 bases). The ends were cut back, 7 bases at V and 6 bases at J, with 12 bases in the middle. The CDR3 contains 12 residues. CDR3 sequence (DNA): TGTGCCAGCACTCTATGGGGCTCTGAAGCTTTCTTT. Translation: CASTLWGSEAFF.

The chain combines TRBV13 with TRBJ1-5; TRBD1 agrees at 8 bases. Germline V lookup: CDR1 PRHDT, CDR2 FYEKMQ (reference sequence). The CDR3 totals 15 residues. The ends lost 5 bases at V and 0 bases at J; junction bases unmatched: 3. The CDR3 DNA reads TGTGCCAGCAGCCAACAGGGGGGTAGCAATCAGCCCCAGCATTTT. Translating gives CASSQQGGSNQPQHF.